A selection of T cell receptor beta chains follows, all from one sample in a study of cytomegalovirus exposure and HLA in healthy donors. The protocol was immunoSEQ multiplex PCR, while the TCRdb copy is restricted to in-frame clones and leaves out a portion. The sample holds 95,000 to 150,000 clones, roughly four fifths seen once. The sequenced material came from PBMCs. The source is a woman aged 40 to 49 in good health and CMV-seronegative. CDR3s include the opening cysteine and the closing phenylalanine or tryptophan. Fields, in order: D gene, clone size, V gene, J gene, CDR3 length, CDR3 DNA, CDR3 protein. A D gene is named only where the DNA matches it firmly. Clone size is not always given. Where it is, it says once, few, many or a class for expanded clones.

>-|-|TRBV11-3|TRBJ2-1|14
TGTGCCAGCAGCCCCTCGACAGGCTACAATGAGCAGTTCTTC
CASSPSTGYNEQFF
>-|-|TRBV27|TRBJ2-5|15
TGTGCCAGCAGTTTAAACCGGGACTCCAAAGAGACCCAGTACTTC
CASSLNRDSKETQYF
>-|many|TRBV4-2|TRBJ1-5|14
TGTGCCAGCAGCCAAGAACAGGGCCATCAGCCCCAGCATTTT
CASSQEQGHQPQHF
>-|-|TRBV6-5|TRBJ1-2|12
TGTGCCAGCAGTTACATGGGGGGACCGGTCACCTTC
CASSYMGGPVTF
>-|-|TRBV7-8|TRBJ2-1|16
TGTGCCAGCAGCTCCGGACGGACATTTGGATATGGCGAGCAGTTCTTC
CASSSGRTFGYGEQFF
>TRBD2|few|TRBV28|TRBJ2-2|19
TGTGCCAGCACCACATTGGGACTAGCGGGCCAGCCCTACACCGGGGAGCTGTTTTTT
CASTTLGLAGQPYTGELFF
>TRBD2|-|TRBV18|TRBJ2-1|14
TGTGCCAGCTCACCATCCGCTAGCGGGAATGAGCAGTTCTTC
CASSPSASGNEQFF
>-|-|TRBV5-6|TRBJ2-5|14
TGTGCCAGCAGCGCACCCAGGGGAGGGGAGACCCAGTACTTC
CASSAPRGGETQYF
>-|few|TRBV7-9|TRBJ2-5|14
TGTGCCAGCAGCTTAGTAAGCGGGTCGGAGACCCAGTACTTC
CASSLVSGSETQYF
>TRBD1|-|TRBV19|TRBJ1-4|15
TGTGCCAGTAGGCCTCTAACAGGGGGGGCTGAAAAACTGTTTTTT
CASRPLTGGAEKLFF
>TRBD2|-|TRBV5-4|TRBJ2-1|15
TGTGCCAGCAGCCAAAAGACTAGCGGTTACAATGAGCAGTTCTTC
CASSQKTSGYNEQFF
>TRBD1|-|TRBV5-4|TRBJ2-2|13
TGTGCCGTACAGGGGTCGAACACCGGGGAGCTGTTTTTT
CAVQGSNTGELFF
>-|-|TRBV7-8|TRBJ2-7|15
TGTGCCAGCAGCCATGCGCAGGGGCCCTCCTACGAGCAGTACTTC
CASSHAQGPSYEQYF
>-|-|TRBV28|TRBJ1-3|17
TGTGCCAGCAGTTTAGACCAGGGAGGTCACTCTGGAAACACCATATATTTT
CASSLDQGGHSGNTIYF
>TRBD1|-|TRBV28|TRBJ2-7|15
TGTGCCAGCAGGAGAGGGACAGGGGTTTCGTACGAGCAGTACTTC
CASRRGTGVSYEQYF
>-|-|TRBV7-3|TRBJ2-1|16
TGTGCCAGCAGCTTATCTCCAGCACAGTTCAACAATGAGCAGTTCTTC
CASSLSPAQFNNEQFF
>-|-|TRBV28|TRBJ2-2|13
TGTGCCAGCAGTTCCAGGGGGGACGGGGAGCTGTTTTTT
CASSSRGDGELFF
>-|-|TRBV7-8|TRBJ1-2|15
TGTGCCAGCAGCTTAGCATATACTACTAACTATGGCTACACCTTC
CASSLAYTTNYGYTF
>TRBD1|-|TRBV18|TRBJ1-2|14
TGTGCCAGCTCAAATACGGACAGGGATTATGGCTACACCTTC
CASSNTDRDYGYTF
>-|once|TRBV4-2|TRBJ1-1|13
TGTGCCAGCAGCCGGGAAGACAGGCAGGCAGCTTTCTTT
CASSREDRQAAFF
>TRBD2|-|TRBV4-2|TRBJ2-1|16
TGTGCCAGCAGCCACCGCAGACTAGCGGGGGCCCTTGAGCAGTTCTTC
CASSHRRLAGALEQFF
>TRBD2|-|TRBV28|TRBJ2-3|16
TGTGCCAGCAGTTTATATCGCGGGAGGGCCCAAGATACGCAGTATTTT
CASSLYRGRAQDTQYF
>TRBD1|-|TRBV2|TRBJ2-5|14
TGTGCCAGCAGTGCGGACAGGGCTCAAGAGACCCAGTACTTC
CASSADRAQETQYF
>-|-|TRBV10-3|TRBJ2-7|12
TGTGCCATCGGGGGGACCTCCTACGAGCAGTACTTC
CAIGGTSYEQYF
>-|-|TRBV5-1|TRBJ2-3|12
TGCGCCAGCAGCCTCCCGGGGGATACGCAGTATTTT
CASSLPGDTQYF
>TRBD1|-|TRBV2|TRBJ2-7|14
TGTGCCAGCAGTACGGACAGGGGGCCTTACGAGCAGTACTTC
CASSTDRGPYEQYF
>-|-|TRBV28|TRBJ1-5|12
TGTGCCAGCAGGCGACAGTCGTGGCCCCAGCATTTT
CASRRQSWPQHF
>TRBD1|once|TRBV2|TRBJ1-4|16
TGTGCCAGCTGGGGACAGGGAGGCCGGACTAATGAAAAACTGTTTTTT
CASWGQGGRTNEKLFF
>-|-|TRBV7-2|TRBJ2-3|14
TGTGCCAGCAGCCTTCGAAGGACTTATGATACGCAGTATTTT
CASSLRRTYDTQYF
>-|-|TRBV5-8|TRBJ2-1|15
TGTGCCAGCAGCCAGGACAGAAGCTCCTACAATGAGCAGTTCTTC
CASSQDRSSYNEQFF
>-|-|TRBV6-6|TRBJ1-1|13
TGTGCCAGCAGAACAGGGTTTCGCGCTGAAGCTTTCTTT
CASRTGFRAEAFF
>-|-|TRBV19|TRBJ2-7|14
TGTGCCAGTAGTATCGCAGGGGAGTCCTACGAGCAGTACTTC
CASSIAGESYEQYF
>TRBD1|-|TRBV6-6|TRBJ1-6|14
TGTGCCAGCAGTTACGACAGGGGGCCTTCACCCCTCCACTTT
CASSYDRGPSPLHF
>TRBD2|-|TRBV4-1|TRBJ2-5|13
TGCGCCAGCAGCCAGGGGAGGGTCGAGACCCAGTACTTC
CASSQGRVETQYF
>-|-|TRBV18|TRBJ1-1|15
TGTGCCAGCTCAAGCTCAAGAGGGCGGAACACTGAAGCTTTCTTT
CASSSSRGRNTEAFF
>TRBD1|-|TRBV4-1|TRBJ1-4|15
TGCGCCAGCAGCCAACAGGACAGGGAAAATGAAAAACTGTTTTTT
CASSQQDRENEKLFF
>-|-|TRBV6-1|TRBJ2-7|12
TGTGCCAGCATTTCCCTCTCCTACGAGCAGTACTTC
CASISLSYEQYF
>TRBD2|-|TRBV28|TRBJ2-7|16
TGTGCCAGCAGTAGCCCGGGACTAGCGGGAGGGTACGAGCAGTACTTC
CASSSPGLAGGYEQYF
>TRBD2|-|TRBV6-5|TRBJ2-2|13
TGTGCCAGCAGCCGGACTAGGGGCGGGGAGCTGTTTTTT
CASSRTRGGELFF
>TRBD1|few|TRBV13|TRBJ1-4|18
TGTGCCAGCAGCGCCACCGGGACAGGGGGCGGGGTAATGAAAAAACTGTTTTTT
CASSATGTGGGVMKKLFF
>TRBD1|-|TRBV5-5|TRBJ1-2|15
TGTGCCAGCAGCTTGCAGGGGGACACTAACTATGGCTACACCTTC
CASSLQGDTNYGYTF
>TRBD2|-|TRBV7-2|TRBJ2-7|15
TGTGCCAGCAGCTTTGGTAGCGGGACGTCCTACGAGCAGTACTTC
CASSFGSGTSYEQYF
>-|-|TRBV28|TRBJ2-3|13
TGTGCCAGCACGACAGGACCCACAGATACGCAGTATTTT
CASTTGPTDTQYF
>TRBD1|-|TRBV6-5|TRBJ2-5|14
TGTGCCAGCAGTGAGGGACAGGTCCAAGAGACCCAGTACTTC
CASSEGQVQETQYF
>TRBD2|-|TRBV9|TRBJ2-1|15
TGTGCCAGCAGCCCCCTAGCGGGAGGTTACAATGAGCAGTTCTTC
CASSPLAGGYNEQFF
>-|-|TRBV29-1|TRBJ2-7|13
TGCAGCCTCTGTGGCGGCGTCTCCTGCGAGCAGTACTTC
CSLCGGVSCEQYF
>-|-|TRBV4-3|TRBJ2-3|17
TGCGCCAGCAGCCAAGAGCCCCTGGACTCTTACACAGATACGCAGTATTTT
CASSQEPLDSYTDTQYF
>-|-|TRBV4-1|TRBJ2-4|15
TGCGCCAGCAGCCAAGAACTCATAGCCAAAAACATTCAGTACTTC
CASSQELIAKNIQYF
>-|-|TRBV28|TRBJ1-5|13
TGTGCCAGCAGTTTAACCAGGGATCAGCCCCAGCATTTT
CASSLTRDQPQHF
>-|few|TRBV6-1|TRBJ1-1|15
TGTGCCAGCAGTCGTGTCAAGGGAGGTGGCACTGAAGCTTTCTTT
CASSRVKGGGTEAFF